Shown below are 21 T cell receptor beta chains from a single sample sequenced in a study of shared clonotypes between healthy human individuals (dated by TCRdb to 2020 to 2021). Library generation was performed with the immunoSEQ multiplex PCR assay. The source is immuneACCESS, and TCRdb retained only in-frame sequences with V and J called. Part of the clones is not carried over; for the studies checked, unresolved V genes explain less than half of this, and the remainder is unexplained. The sample table holds fewer than 850,000 clones, of which 90% to 98% were seen once. The ten largest clones represent approximately 0.2% of the sample. CD8 naive samples were obtained by positive selection for CCR7 among CD45RO-negative cells, yielding a CD45RA+CCR7+ population from which TemRA cells were excluded. What was sequenced was naive CD8+ T cells sorted from blood. The sample's cell subset or site label is to be understood as: CD45RA+CCR7+. The receptor source for this set is a man aged 25 to 45 in good health.

The V call is TRBV19, the J call TRBJ2-7; 7 bases are shared with TRBD1. Trimming cost V 4 bases and J 3 bases; bases outside gene matches: 9. The CDR3 has 15 amino acids. The V gene's germline CDR1 is LNHDA and CDR2 SQIVND (reference sequence). The CDR3 bases are TGTGCCAGTAGTACTTGGACAGGCCAATACTACGAGCAGTACTTC. Its protein is CASSTWTGQYYEQYF.

The chain carries TRBV19 and TRBJ2-7, with no clear D. The V gene's germline CDR1 is LNHDA and CDR2 SQIVND (reference sequence). The CDR3 spans 13 residues. Trimming pared 7 bases from V and 6 bases from J, leaving 16 bases between. The CDR3 region is CASTPYFGGEQYF. The CDR3 region has the DNA TGTGCCAGTACCCCCTACTTTGGCGGCGAGCAGTACTTC. The full variable domain, in which reference TRBV19 and TRBJ2-7 provide the parts outside the CDR3, is DGGITQSPKYLFRKEGQNVTLSCEQNLNHDAMYWYRQDPGQGLRLIYYSQIVNDFQKGDIAEGYSVSREKKESFPLTVTSAQKNPTAFYLCASTPYFGGEQYFGPGTRLTVT.

V is TRBV9 and J is TRBJ1-4; D is ambiguous. Trimming shortened V by 0 bases and J by 7 bases, and 10 bases separated the two germline ends. The germline V gene has CDR1 SGDLS and CDR2 YYNGEE. This CDR3 is built from 14 residues. In nucleotides, the CDR3 is TGTGCCAGCAGCGTAGACAGTGTTTCTGAAAAACTGTTTTTT. It encodes CASSVDSVSEKLFF.

This clone was found once. The CDR3 region has the DNA TGTGCCAGCAGCTTGGACTCTGGAAACACCATATATTTT. As protein: CASSLDSGNTIYF. V gene TRBV5-4 combines with J gene TRBJ1-3; D not certain. The CDR3 is made up of 13 amino acids. Trimming removed 0 bases at V and 0 bases at J, with 1 base between. CDR1 and CDR2 from the germline V gene are SGHNT and YYREEE (reference sequence).

This chain connects TRBV4-3 to TRBJ1-3; no reliable D call. In germline, CDR1 is LGHNA, CDR2 YSLEER. Trimming took 0 bases from V and 2 from J, leaving 8 bases between them. CDR3 length equals 15 residues. The CDR3 is CASSQDNGAGNTIYF. In DNA form, the CDR3 reads TGCGCCAGCAGCCAAGATAACGGGGCTGGAAACACCATATATTTT.

The rearrangement links TRBV6-5 to TRBJ2-7; the D gene could be TRBD1 or TRBD2 (6 bases each). Germline CDR1 and CDR2: MNHEY and SVGAGI. Trimming stripped 2 bases from V and 2 bases from J, with 16 bases between. This CDR3 contains 16 residues. The CDR3: CASSYGKGGYPYEQYF. CDR3 in DNA: TGTGCCAGCAGTTACGGGAAAGGGGGGTATCCCTACGAGCAGTACTTC.

The J gene is TRBJ2-1, the V gene TRBV9; 8 bases are shared with TRBD2. Trimming cost V 4 bases and J 2 bases; bases outside gene matches: 2. The CDR3 spans 14 residues. CDR1 is SGDLS and CDR2 is YYNGEE in the germline V gene. CDR3 coding DNA: TGTGCCAGCAGCAATAGCGGGACCTACAATGAGCAGTTCTTC. Protein product: CASSNSGTYNEQFF.

This chain connects TRBV27 to TRBJ2-7; perhaps D is TRBD1 or TRBD2 (6 bases each). This CDR3 is built from 16 residues. CDR1 is MNHEY, CDR2 SMNVEV, per germline (reference sequence). V lost 5 bases and J lost 0, with 17 bases in between. The DNA of the CDR3 is TGTGCCAGCAGTCTTGGGGGGCTGCGGAGCTCCTACGAGCAGTACTTC. Amino acid sequence: CASSLGGLRSSYEQYF.

The chain recombines TRBV28 with TRBJ1-5, with TRBD1 identical over 9 bases. The CDR3 consists of 16 residues. From germline, CDR1 is MDHEN and CDR2 SYDVKM. The ends lost 7 bases at V and 4 bases at J; junction bases unmatched: 11. This CDR3 is CASNSLEGTGNQPQHF. CDR3 in DNA: TGTGCCAGCAACAGTTTAGAAGGGACAGGGAATCAGCCCCAGCATTTT.

About this clone: An end of the junction does not agree with germline; a read error may underlie this. The chain has TRBV7-9 and TRBJ2-7; a possible D gene is TRBD2 (6 bases). The CDR3 runs to 13 residues. Germline values: CDR1 SEHNR, CDR2 FQNEAQ (reference sequence). The CDR3 spells CASSRWDSDEQYF. The CDR3 DNA is TGTGCCAGCAGCCGTTGGGACTCCGACGAGCAGTACTTC.

The chain is built from TRBV7-9 and TRBJ2-7; D might be TRBD2 (6 bases). The CDR3 is 14 amino acids. In germline, CDR1 is SEHNR, CDR2 FQNEAQ (reference sequence). V lost 5 bases to trimming and J lost 1 base, with 12 bases between them. The CDR3 DNA reads as TGTGCCAGCAGCGCCCAAGGGAGGTCCTACGAGCAGTACTTC. It is translated as CASSAQGRSYEQYF.

V and J are TRBV5-1 and TRBJ2-1; D may be TRBD2 (6 bases). CDR1 and CDR2 from the germline V gene are SGHRS and YFSETQ. This CDR3 comprises 16 residues. Trimming took off 0 bases at V and 6 bases at J, with 16 bases between the two ends. The CDR3 bases are TGCGCCAGCAGCTTGGCTGTCGCGGGGTTAGCCAATGAGCAGTTCTTC. It specifies CASSLAVAGLANEQFF.

The chain joins TRBV19 to TRBJ1-1; D is unclear. V shed 7 bases and J shed 5 bases, with 14 bases lying between them. The CDR3 length is 13 residues. Looked up from germline, CDR1 is LNHDA and CDR2 is SQIVND (reference sequence). Written as DNA, the CDR3 is TGTGCCAGTAACAATTGGGAGGGTACTGAAGCTTTCTTT. This encodes CASNNWEGTEAFF. Drawing the rest from reference TRBV19 and TRBJ1-1, the complete variable domain is DGGITQSPKYLFRKEGQNVTLSCEQNLNHDAMYWYRQDPGQGLRLIYYSQIVNDFQKGDIAEGYSVSREKKESFPLTVTSAQKNPTAFYLCASNNWEGTEAFFGQGTRLTVV.

The chain links TRBV4-1 to TRBJ2-7, with 9 bases identical to TRBD2. Germline values: CDR1 MGHRA, CDR2 YSYEKL. J was trimmed by 3 bases and V by 4 bases; bases with no gene match: 10. The CDR3 contains 16 residues. The CDR3 region has the DNA TGCGCCAGCAGCCTACGAGGACTAGCGAAGAACTACGAGCAGTACTTC. Protein product: CASSLRGLAKNYEQYF.

The gene calls are TRBV27 and TRBJ1-1, with D possibly matching TRBD1 (5 bases). This CDR3 comprises 17 residues. Germline CDR1 reads MNHEY; CDR2 reads SMNVEV (reference sequence). Trimming stripped 6 bases from V and 0 bases from J, with 20 bases between. The CDR3 bases are TGTGCCAGCAGCCCACGCACAGGATTCATAATGAACACTGAAGCTTTCTTT. Its protein product is CASSPRTGFIMNTEAFF.

The gene calls are TRBV11-2 and TRBJ2-7; D might be TRBD2 (5 bases). Trimming took off 2 bases at V and 1 base at J, with 6 bases between the two ends. Germline CDR1 and CDR2: SGHAT and FQNNGV. The CDR3 totals 13 residues. The CDR3 is CASSLRGSYEQYF. CDR3 bases: TGTGCCAGCAGCTTAAGAGGGTCCTACGAGCAGTACTTC.

The chain couples TRBV5-5 to TRBJ2-5, with D perhaps matching TRBD1 (5 bases). CDR1 SGHKS and CDR2 YYEKEE come from the germline V gene (reference sequence). The CDR3 has 14 amino acids. V was cut by 0 bases and J by 4 bases, with 10 bases left in between. The CDR3 loop is CASSLVPGSETQYF. In DNA, the CDR3 is TGTGCCAGCAGCTTGGTTCCAGGGTCAGAGACCCAGTACTTC.

The gene calls are TRBV6-1 and TRBJ2-7; 7 bases agree with TRBD2. V lost 0 bases and J lost 5; bases outside the gene matches: 4. In germline, CDR1 is MNHNS, CDR2 SASEGT. The CDR3 contains 14 residues. The CDR3 DNA is TGTGCCAGCAGTGAAGCACGCGGGAGCCACGAGCAGTACTTC. Residues: CASSEARGSHEQYF.

This CDR3 reads CATSRGGQGGYNEQFF. The CDR3 DNA sequence: TGTGCCACCAGCAGAGGGGGACAGGGCGGGTACAATGAGCAGTTCTTC. The chain carries TRBV15 and TRBJ2-1; TRBD1 matches at 9 bases. CDR1 and CDR2 (germline): LNHNV, YYDKDF (reference sequence). The CDR3 is made up of 16 amino acids. The V segment lost 1 base and the J segment 4 bases; nucleotides outside the gene matches: 5.

This chain links TRBV19 with TRBJ2-7, with 11 bases identical to TRBD1. Germline V gene data show CDR1 as LNHDA and CDR2 as SQIVND (reference sequence). V lost 3 bases to trimming and J lost 5 bases; unmatched junction nucleotides: 6. The CDR3 totals 15 residues. The CDR3 here is CASSMGQGGLHEQYF. Written as DNA, the CDR3 is TGTGCCAGTAGTATGGGACAGGGGGGGCTCCACGAGCAGTACTTC.

This chain joins TRBV29-1 and TRBJ2-7; D gene unclear. There are 12 residues in the CDR3. Looked up from germline, CDR1 is SQVTM and CDR2 is ANQGSEA. V lost 0 bases to trimming and J lost 9 bases, with 12 bases between them. The CDR3 loop is CSVEDRVRVQYF. The CDR3 DNA reads TGCAGCGTTGAAGATCGTGTACGCGTGCAGTACTTC.